This TCR beta chain was identified in a study of shared clonotypes between healthy human individuals. Study findings and constraints: Enrolling few donors narrowed the genetic and exposure-history diversity that was represented. The study's rarefaction showed incomplete sorted-subset sequencing despite large depth. Naive subsets typically showed greater estimated richness than memory subsets.

As regards this clone: Its antigen is unknown.

Terminally differentiated effector memory CD45RA+ cells were left out of the naive CD8 fraction, which was CD45RO-negative and positively selected for CCR7. Free of recent acute infections or vaccinations, the donors were healthy HIV-negative adults. CDR1 is SGHVS, CDR2 FNYEAQ, per germline. The CDR3 is 17 residues long. Trimming removed 1 base at V and 5 bases at J, with 20 bases between. Profiling relied on immunoSEQ multiplex PCR, and the TCRdb table lists in-frame clones only, not all of them. The profile shows roughly 2 million clones, about 95% of them singletons. Sequencing input: naive CD8+ T cells sorted from blood. The rearrangement uses TRBV7-6 and TRBJ2-5; the D is unclear. The source of this sequence is a young man in good health. The CDR3 bases are TGTGCCAGCAGCTTAGAGGACCTAGGCTACCTGGCGGAGACCCAGTACTTC. It encodes CASSLEDLGYLAETQYF.